These T cell receptor beta chains were read from a single sample in a study of post-analysis software for immune sequencing data. MiXCR was run by TCRdb on the PCR reads, yielding one entry per CDR3 protein. The sample consists of about 820,000 distinct CDR3 sequences, roughly half of them appearing once. Sequencing was done on a sample of blood. These receptors all stem from a girl between 5 and 17 years old with multiple sclerosis. CDR3s include the opening cysteine and the closing phenylalanine or tryptophan. The D gene is left open where the match is weak. Part of the rows lack a size; the others show once, few, many or a class for expanded clones.

>few|TRBV29-1|TRBJ1-2|TRBD1
TGCAGCGTGGCCACGGACAGGGAAAATGGCTACACCTTC
CSVATDRENGYTF
>few|TRBV29-1|TRBJ1-2|NA
TGCAGCGCGAATCCCCAGGGCTTTATCGGCTACACCTTC
CSANPQGFIGYTF
>NA|TRBV7-3|TRBJ1-2|NA
TGTGCCAGCAGCTTAACGGGTTGGGGGGAAGATGGCTACACCTTC
CASSLTGWGEDGYTF
>NA|TRBV20-1|TRBJ2-5|NA
TGCAGTGCCACCAGTCGGCGGGTACAAGAGACCCAGTACTTC
CSATSRRVQETQYF
>once|TRBV29-1|TRBJ2-1|NA
TGCAGCGTTGAGGGGAGGCCCCCTTACGAGCAGTTCTTC
CSVEGRPPYEQFF
>few|TRBV20-1|TRBJ2-7|NA
TGCAGTGCTAGAGATACGAGGGGGGTACGGGACGGGCTAACCTACGAGCAGTACTTC
CSARDTRGVRDGLTYEQYF
>NA|TRBV10-3|TRBJ2-5|NA
TGTGCCATCAGTGAGTCGCGGCAAGAGACCCAGTACTTC
CAISESRQETQYF
>few|TRBV29-1|TRBJ2-1|TRBD2
TGCAGCGTCCCTACAGCTCGAGCGGGACTCTACAATGAGCAGTTCTTC
CSVPTARAGLYNEQFF
>NA|TRBV2|TRBJ2-3|TRBD1
TGTGCCAGCAGTGATGAGGGGACAGGGGGGGAAGATACGCAGTATTTT
CASSDEGTGGEDTQYF
>NA|TRBV13|TRBJ1-1|NA
TGTGCCAGCAACCTCCGGGGCGTGAACACTGAAGCTTTCTTT
CASNLRGVNTEAFF
>NA|TRBV5-1|TRBJ2-1|TRBD1
TGCGCCAGCAGCTCACGGCCGACAGGGGACAATGAGCAGTTCTTC
CASSSRPTGDNEQFF
>few|TRBV29-1|TRBJ2-6|NA
TGCAGCGTTGGGTGGTCTGGGGCCAACGTCCTGACTTTC
CSVGWSGANVLTF
>NA|TRBV10-3|TRBJ2-7|TRBD2
TGTGCCATCAGGGATGGACTAGCGGGGGTCTACGAGCAGTACTTC
CAIRDGLAGVYEQYF
>few|TRBV7-2|TRBJ2-1|NA
TGTGCCAGCAGCTTAGTTAGCGGACTATACAATGAGCAGTTCTTC
CASSLVSGLYNEQFF
>few|TRBV12-3/TRBV12-4|TRBJ1-5|NA
TGTGCCAGCAGTAGAACCCAGCCCCAGCATTTT
CASSRTQPQHF
>NA|TRBV20-1|TRBJ2-1|TRBD2
TGCAGTGCTAGAGGGTCCACTAGCGGGGATTTGGATGAGCAGTTCTTC
CSARGSTSGDLDEQFF
>NA|TRBV5-5|TRBJ2-1|NA
TGTGCCAGCAGCTTGGGCCGAGGTGGGGAGCAGTTCTTC
CASSLGRGGEQFF
>few|TRBV5-1|TRBJ2-4|NA
TGCGCCAGCAGCACCAGGGTCGGGGACATTCAGTACTTC
CASSTRVGDIQYF
>few|TRBV4-1|TRBJ2-7|TRBD2
TGCGCCAGCAGCCAAGTGGTAGCGGGAGTTATGGAGCAGTACTTC
CASSQVVAGVMEQYF
>few|TRBV20-1|TRBJ2-4|TRBD2
TGCAGTGCACGGATCCGGGACTATTCGGGGCAGTACTTC
CSARIRDYSGQYF
>NA|TRBV7-9|TRBJ2-1|TRBD2
TGTGCCAGCAGCTTAGGCGGGAGGTCTGGCAATGAGCAGTTCTTC
CASSLGGRSGNEQFF
>NA|TRBV5-5|TRBJ1-5|TRBD1
TGTGCCAGCAGCGGGGGACAGGGCGAGAATCAGCCCCAGCATTTT
CASSGGQGENQPQHF
>NA|TRBV20-1|TRBJ2-1|TRBD2
TGCAGTGCTAGAGCCCTCCTGACTAGCGGGAGTTATAATGAGCAGTTCTTC
CSARALLTSGSYNEQFF
>NA|TRBV29-1|TRBJ2-1|NA
TGCAGCGTTGTCCCTCGGACAGCACGAATGACCTACAATGAGCAGTTCTTC
CSVVPRTARMTYNEQFF
>few|TRBV20-1|TRBJ2-7|NA
TGCAGTGCTAGAGCAGGGGCAGGGTACGAGCAGTACTTC
CSARAGAGYEQYF
>once|TRBV20-1|TRBJ2-7|TRBD1
TGCAGTGCTTTAGGGATTTCACCGGGACAGGTCCCCTACGAGCAGTACTTC
CSALGISPGQVPYEQYF
>NA|TRBV29-1|TRBJ1-1|NA
TGCAGCGTTGCCCATTCGGGCTCGGGCTACACTGAAGCTTTCTTT
CSVAHSGSGYTEAFF
>NA|TRBV6-4|TRBJ2-1|TRBD2
TGTGCCAGCAGTGAAGGGTCTAGCGGGATTTACAATGAGCAGTTCTTC
CASSEGSSGIYNEQFF
>NA|TRBV25-1|TRBJ2-3|NA
TGTGCCAGCAGTGAAGGAAGGGACACGGGTAAGGCAGATACGCAGTATTTT
CASSEGRDTGKADTQYF
>NA|TRBV15|TRBJ1-4|TRBD1
TGTGCCACCAGCAGAAACTTCCGGGACAGGGGCCTCCCTAATGAAAAACTGTTTTTT
CATSRNFRDRGLPNEKLFF
>NA|TRBV3-1|TRBJ2-1|NA
TGTGCCAGCAGTCTCGGACGGGGCGGCCTAATCTCCTACAATGAGCAGTTCTTC
CASSLGRGGLISYNEQFF
>NA|TRBV7-7|TRBJ2-4|TRBD1
TGTGCTAGCAGCCAAGCAGGGACAGGGGGAAAGCAGTACTTC
CASSQAGTGGKQYF
>NA|TRBV7-9|TRBJ1-2|TRBD1
TGTGCCAGCAGCTTAGCTCCCGGACAGGGACCGAACGCTGTGGCTGGCTACACCTTC
CASSLAPGQGPNAVAGYTF
>NA|TRBV6-5|TRBJ2-5|NA
TGTGCCAGCAGTGACTCAGGTCAGGCCCAAGAGACCCAGTACTTC
CASSDSGQAQETQYF
>NA|TRBV7-7|TRBJ2-1|TRBD2
TGTGCTAGCAGCCCTACTCCCGGGACTAGCGGGAGAAATGAGCAGTTCTTC
CASSPTPGTSGRNEQFF
>NA|TRBV12-3/TRBV12-4|TRBJ2-5|NA
TGTGCCAGCAGTTTAAGGCGGGGCAGGGCAATGGAGACCCAGTACTTC
CASSLRRGRAMETQYF
>NA|TRBV20-1|TRBJ2-7|TRBD2
TGCAGTGCAACCGGGACTAGCGGGAGCTCCTACGAGCAGTACTTC
CSATGTSGSSYEQYF
>NA|TRBV4-1|TRBJ1-2|NA
TGCGCCAGCAGCCAATCCACTGACTTGGGGGGCTACACCTTC
CASSQSTDLGGYTF
>NA|TRBV20-1|TRBJ2-5|NA
TGCAGTGCTAGAACGAGGGGAGGAGAGACCCAGTACTTC
CSARTRGGETQYF
>few|TRBV9|TRBJ2-7|NA
TGTGCCAGCAGCGGGACCCAAACTCACGAGCAGTACTTC
CASSGTQTHEQYF
>NA|TRBV7-9|TRBJ2-1|NA
TGTGCCAGCAGCTTAGGGGGGATCAGCGGGCTATACAATGAGCAGTTCTTC
CASSLGGISGLYNEQFF
>NA|TRBV29-1|TRBJ1-2|NA
TGCAGCGTAGTCGGGACGGCACTTAACTATGGCTACACCTTC
CSVVGTALNYGYTF
>few|TRBV7-3|TRBJ2-1|TRBD2
TGTGCCAGCAGCCCTAGAGGGACTAGCGGGGGGTTTGATTACAATGAGCAGTTCTTC
CASSPRGTSGGFDYNEQFF